The 25 T cell receptor beta chains listed next were all sequenced from one sample in a study of cytomegalovirus exposure and HLA in healthy donors. Primers included in the PCR were 60 Vbeta and 13 Jbeta primers. Measured with immunoSEQ multiplex PCR; TCRdb has only the in-frame clones, and not every one. Across roughly 190,000 clones, the top ten clones capture 6.5% of the sample. The sample taken for sequencing was PBMCs. The receptors were gathered from a man younger than 45 in good health and CMV-seronegative.

The gene calls are TRBV7-9 and TRBJ2-1; tentative D call: TRBD1 (6 bases). In germline, CDR1 is SEHNR, CDR2 FQNEAQ (reference sequence). This CDR3 region has 16 residues. Trimming shortened V by 2 bases and J by 3 bases, and 14 bases separated the two germline ends. The chain's CDR3 is CASSLFQGPYYNEQFF. The CDR3 bases are TGTGCCAGCAGCTTATTCCAGGGGCCATACTACAATGAGCAGTTCTTC.

The chain links TRBV6-1 to TRBJ1-5, with 7 bases identical to TRBD1. CDR3 size: 14 residues. V gave up 5 bases and J gave up 6 bases; unmatched junction bases: 7. From germline, CDR1 is MNHNS and CDR2 SASEGT. CDR3 residues: CASSFTGDSQPQHF. The CDR3 DNA is TGTGCCAGCAGTTTTACAGGGGACAGTCAGCCCCAGCATTTT.

The chain carries TRBV4-3 and TRBJ2-7; no clear D. This CDR3 region has 14 residues. The V gene lost 0 bases and the J gene lost 2 bases, with 8 bases spanning the gap. Germline V gene data show CDR1 as LGHNA and CDR2 as YSLEER. For the CDR3, the DNA is TGCGCCAGCAGCCAAGACTTTGACACCTACGAGCAGTACTTC. This gives the protein CASSQDFDTYEQYF.

As to this clone: Within the sample, other DNA sequences also encode this same CDR3. The chain employs TRBV10-1 and TRBJ2-2; no reliable D call. Germline lookup yields CDR1 WNHNN and CDR2 SYGVQD (reference sequence). This CDR3 spans 13 amino acids. Trimming took 3 bases from V and 2 from J, leaving 4 bases between them. The CDR3 is CASSDQNTGELFF. For the CDR3, the DNA is TGCGCCAGCAGTGACCAAAACACCGGGGAGCTGTTTTTT.

The rearrangement uses TRBV9 and TRBJ1-2; TRBD1 is a possible D gene (6 bases). The CDR3 contains 16 residues. Trimming took off 4 bases at V and 4 bases at J, with 20 bases between the two ends. Looked up from germline, CDR1 is SGDLS and CDR2 is YYNGEE. The CDR3 coding sequence is TGTGCCAGCAGCTTCACCATCTCAAGGGGGGGCTATGGCTACACCTTC. The encoded protein is CASSFTISRGGYGYTF.

This chain uses TRBV27 with TRBJ2-7; 7 bases fit TRBD2. The CDR3 length is 15 residues. Germline CDR1 reads MNHEY; CDR2 reads SMNVEV (reference sequence). V lost 3 bases and J lost 4; bases outside the gene matches: 9. The CDR3 is CASSFSGGSQYEQYF. CDR3 sequence (DNA): TGTGCCAGCAGTTTCAGCGGCGGGAGCCAGTACGAGCAGTACTTC.

J is TRBJ1-1 and V is TRBV7-9; no clear D. V was pared by 1 base and J by 11 bases, with 11 bases between. CDR1 and CDR2 (germline): SEHNR, FQNEAQ (reference sequence). The CDR3 is made up of 12 amino acids. CDR3: CASSLGGDLAFF. As DNA, the CDR3 is TGTGCCAGCAGCTTAGGCGGGGATTTGGCTTTCTTT. Variable domain in full (rest from reference TRBV7-9 and TRBJ1-1): DTGVSQNPRHKITKRGQNVTFRCDPISEHNRLYWYRQTLGQGPEFLTYFQNEAQLEKSRLLSDRFSAERPKGSFSTLEIQRTEQGDSAMYLCASSLGGDLAFFGQGTRLTVV.

This chain joins TRBV5-4 and TRBJ2-2, with a tentative D call TRBD2 (6 bases). V was clipped by 3 bases and J by 3 bases, with 9 bases between them. Looked up from germline, CDR1 is SGHNT and CDR2 is YYREEE (reference sequence). CDR3 size: 14 residues. The CDR3 sequence is CASSSRGYTGELFF. CDR3 bases: TGTGCCAGCAGCTCGCGGGGATACACCGGGGAGCTGTTTTTT.

The chain links TRBV30 to TRBJ1-2, with no clear D. Germline V gives CDR1 GTSNPN, CDR2 SVGIG (reference sequence). The length of the CDR3 is 13 residues. V lost 0 bases, J lost 8 bases, and 13 bases lay in between. The CDR3: CAWSVMAGGGYTF. CDR3 coding DNA: TGTGCCTGGAGTGTAATGGCAGGAGGGGGCTACACCTTC.

This chain uses TRBV5-1 with TRBJ1-1, with D possibly being TRBD1 (5 bases). CDR3 length: 14 residues. Trimming took 7 bases from V and 1 from J, leaving 14 bases between them. The germline V gene encodes CDR1 SGHRS and CDR2 YFSETQ. Here the CDR3 reads CASATGGANTEAFF. CDR3 DNA sequence: TGCGCCAGCGCTACGGGAGGGGCGAACACTGAAGCTTTCTTT.

The chain uses TRBV7-3 and TRBJ2-5; 7 nucleotides align to TRBD2. CDR3 length: 12 residues. Losses at the gene ends were 8 bases for V and 5 bases for J; bases not matched to a gene: 5. Germline V gene lookup returns CDR1 SGHTA and CDR2 FQGTGA. The CDR3, as DNA: TGTGCCAGCTCCTCCGGGGGGGAGACCCAGTACTTC. It specifies CASSSGGETQYF.

The CDR3 here is CASSQDRREDGYGYTF. The CDR3, as DNA: TGCGCCAGCAGCCAAGATAGGAGGGAAGACGGCTATGGCTACACCTTC. The chain recombines TRBV4-3 with TRBJ1-2; no definite D call. The V gene's germline CDR1 is LGHNA and CDR2 YSLEER. V was clipped by 0 bases and J by 4 bases, with 15 bases between them. The CDR3 runs to 16 residues.

The chain couples TRBV7-8 to TRBJ2-1; 7 nucleotides agree with TRBD1. CDR1 and CDR2 from the germline V gene are SGHVS and FQNEAQ. This CDR3 is built from 15 residues. Trimming cost V 5 bases and J 2 bases; bases outside gene matches: 6. CDR3 DNA: TGTGCCAGCAGCCTTGAGGGGGCCCCCTACAATGAGCAGTTCTTC. Protein: CASSLEGAPYNEQFF.

This chain connects TRBV5-6 to TRBJ2-7, with 11 bases aligning to TRBD1. The CDR3 runs 15 residues. Per the germline V gene, CDR1 is SGHDT and CDR2 is YYEEEE. With V trimmed by 4 bases and J by 6 bases, 9 bases remained unmatched. Here the CDR3 reads CASSPPGQGGVEQYF. In DNA form, the CDR3 reads TGTGCCAGCAGCCCCCCGGGACAGGGGGGCGTCGAGCAGTACTTC. The full variable domain, completed using reference TRBV5-6 and TRBJ2-7, is DAGVTQSPTHLIKTRGQQVTLRCSPKSGHDTVSWYQQALGQGPQFIFQYYEEEERQRGNFPDRFSGHQFPNYSSELNVNALLLGDSALYLCASSPPGQGGVEQYFGPGTRLTVT.

For this clone: An end of the junction differs from the germline gene, which may be a read error. This chain joins TRBV5-4 and TRBJ1-3; TRBD1 agrees at 7 bases. The CDR3 contains 14 residues. Germline V gives CDR1 SGHNT, CDR2 YYREEE (reference sequence). The CDR3 DNA sequence: TGTGCCAGCAGCCCGGGACAGCCTGGAAGCACCATATATTTT. It specifies CASSPGQPGSTIYF. Full variable domain (outside the CDR3, taken from reference TRBV5-4 and TRBJ1-3): ETGVTQSPTHLIKTRGQQVTLRCSSQSGHNTVSWYQQALGQGPQFIFQYYREEENGRGNFPPRFSGLQFPNYSSELNVNALELDDSALYLCASSPGQPGSTIYFGEGSWLTVV.

About this clone itself: At the DNA level, this CDR3 is encoded by other sequences in the same sample as well. The chain uses TRBV6-5 and TRBJ1-5, with D hard to call. The CDR3 is 14 residues long. From germline, CDR1 is MNHEY and CDR2 SVGAGI. The V and J ends lost 0 bases and 7 bases respectively, with 10 bases between them. CDR3 loop: CASSYSAGRQPQHF. CDR3 nucleotide sequence: TGTGCCAGCAGTTACTCAGCGGGGAGGCAGCCCCAGCATTTT.

V usage is TRBV21-1 and J usage is TRBJ1-5; the DNA was not used to check the table's D call, TRBD1. TRBV21-1 is a documented pseudogene. The CDR3 extends over 15 amino acids. The CDR3 here is CASSRDGQGPQPQHF. The CDR3 coding sequence is TGTGCCAGCAGCAGAGACGGACAGGGTCCTCAGCCCCAGCATTTT.

Points on this clone: The identical CDR3 is also encoded by other nucleotide sequences in the sample. The V and J genes are TRBV19 and TRBJ1-3, with TRBD1 matching 9 bases. This CDR3 contains 14 residues. V shed 6 bases, J shed 4 bases, and the junction held 4 bases outside the gene matches. Germline values: CDR1 LNHDA, CDR2 SQIVND (reference sequence). CDR3 in amino acids: CASRGQGAGNTIYF. The CDR3 DNA follows: TGTGCCAGTAGGGGACAGGGTGCCGGAAACACCATATATTTT.

J is TRBJ2-7 and V is TRBV11-2, with TRBD2 matching 9 bases. CDR1 and CDR2 (germline): SGHAT, FQNNGV. The J segment lost 1 base and the V segment lost 0 bases, leaving 4 bases of the junction unmatched. The CDR3 runs 16 residues. The CDR3 region is CASSLDLAGGSYEQYF. The CDR3 DNA reads as TGTGCCAGCAGCTTAGATCTGGCGGGAGGGTCCTACGAGCAGTACTTC.

The rearrangement uses TRBV28 and TRBJ2-7; TRBD1 matches at 9 bases. Unmatched junction bases numbered 7, after V lost 3 bases and J lost 7 bases. Germline V gene data show CDR1 as MDHEN and CDR2 as SYDVKM. CDR3 length: 14 residues. CDR3 nucleotide sequence: TGTGCCAGCAGTTTCGGGACAGGGCTGACGGAGCAGTACTTC. Protein: CASSFGTGLTEQYF.

This chain joins TRBV5-8 and TRBJ2-3, with 15 bases aligning to TRBD2. Germline lookup yields CDR1 SGHTS and CDR2 YDEGEE. The V gene end was trimmed by 2 bases and the J gene end by 4 bases; junction bases not matched to a gene: 2. The CDR3 is 16 residues long. The CDR3 bases are TGTGCCAGCAGCTTAGGACTAGCGGGAGGGCCAGATACGCAGTATTTT. Residues: CASSLGLAGGPDTQYF.

The chain recombines TRBV11-2 with TRBJ1-1, with D perhaps matching TRBD1 (6 bases). The CDR3 loop spans 16 amino acids. Per germline, CDR1 SGHAT and CDR2 FQNNGV. V shed 6 bases and J shed 5 bases, with 22 bases lying between them. CDR3 nucleotides: TGTGCCAGCAGTTTAACTTCTAGGGGGGAGGGGACTGAAGCTTTCTTT. This translates into CASSLTSRGEGTEAFF.

The rearrangement links TRBV19 to TRBJ2-4; TRBD2 matches 14 bases. Looked up from germline, CDR1 is LNHDA and CDR2 is SQIVND (reference sequence). The CDR3 contains 18 residues. Germline trimming cut 5 bases from V and 0 bases from J; bases unmatched to any gene: 6. The CDR3 loop reads CASSVGTSGGLAKNIQYF. CDR3 bases: TGTGCCAGTAGTGTGGGGACTAGCGGGGGCTTAGCCAAAAACATTCAGTACTTC.

J is TRBJ2-1 and V is TRBV28; no firm D call. Looked up from germline, CDR1 is MDHEN and CDR2 is SYDVKM. V was cut by 7 bases and J by 5 bases, with 9 bases left in between. This CDR3 spans 12 amino acids. This CDR3 is CASTVGHNEQFF. The CDR3 nucleotides read TGTGCCAGCACGGTGGGCCACAATGAGCAGTTCTTC.

V and J are TRBV5-1 and TRBJ2-7; TRBD2 might be the D (5 bases). V was trimmed by 4 bases and J by 0 bases, leaving 14 bases between them. This CDR3 is built from 15 residues. Germline V gene data show CDR1 as SGHRS and CDR2 as YFSETQ. CDR3 residues: CASSQLDGGSYEQYF. The CDR3 DNA reads as TGCGCCAGCAGCCAGTTGGACGGAGGCTCCTACGAGCAGTACTTC.